A single sample gave rise to the 18 T cell receptor beta chains below, sequenced in a study of CD8 T cells in Susac syndrome (dated 2019 in TCRdb). The library was built by means of the immunoSEQ multiplex PCR assay. RNA was extracted with the RNeasy kit and roughly 0.45 to 1 ug was reverse transcribed using random hexamers. The public reads were quality trimmed at Q25 with fastp and then assembled into clones with MiXCR by TCRdb, keeping productive beta chains. Here each entry gathers all rows of one CDR3 protein and keeps the most common genes and DNA. This sample gives tens of thousands of distinct CDR3 sequences in total; roughly 92% of them show up just once. The ten largest clones take up roughly 0.47% of the sample. Sequenced input: CD8+ T cells from PBMCs. The receptors were sampled from a human donor with Susac syndrome.

The chain has TRBV20-1 and TRBJ2-7; D is uncertain. The CDR3 loop spans 11 amino acids. The germline V gene encodes CDR1 DFQATT and CDR2 SNEGSKA (reference sequence). V was clipped by 3 bases and J by 0 bases, with 3 bases between them. The CDR3 coding sequence is TGCAGTGCTAGGATCTCCTACGAGCAGTACTTC. It is translated as CSARISYEQYF.

The chain links TRBV11-2 to TRBJ2-4, with D perhaps TRBD2 (5 bases). V lost 1 base to trimming and J lost 3 bases, with 7 bases between them. CDR1 SGHAT and CDR2 FQNNGV come from the germline V gene. The CDR3 loop spans 14 amino acids. Here the CDR3 DNA reads TGTGCCAGCAGCTTAGGACGGGGCAAAAACATTCAGTACTTC. It specifies CASSLGRGKNIQYF.

This clonotype was found once. V and J are TRBV12-3 or TRBV12-4 and TRBJ2-1; D perhaps matches TRBD1 (7 bases). The CDR3 length is 15 residues. V was clipped by 2 bases and J by 3 bases, with 11 bases between them. The CDR3 here is CASSLRQGGYNEQFF. In DNA, the CDR3 is TGTGCCAGCAGTTTAAGACAGGGAGGCTACAATGAGCAGTTCTTC.

V usage is TRBV19 and J usage is TRBJ1-1, with D possibly TRBD1 on 5 matching bases. The CDR3 runs to 15 residues. CDR1 is LNHDA and CDR2 is SQIVND in the germline V gene (reference sequence). V gave up 3 bases and J gave up 0 bases, with 11 bases separating them. The CDR3 is CASSITGAMNTEAFF. The CDR3 DNA is TGTGCCAGTAGTATCACAGGCGCTATGAACACTGAAGCTTTCTTT.

As concerns this clonotype: Because the CDR3's place on the DNA is in doubt, the DNA is left out and the CDR3 is given as listed by TCRdb. The rearrangement uses TRBV21-1 and TRBJ2-2; the table's D call of TRBD1 was not tested on the DNA. TRBV21-1 is designated a pseudogene. The CDR3 totals 18 residues, both ends included. CDR3 amino acids: CASSKEEDRGPTPGSCFF.

Only one count was recorded for this clonotype. This rearrangement joins TRBV6-1 to TRBJ1-2; 7 bases line up with TRBD1. The V segment lost 4 bases and the J segment 7 bases; nucleotides outside the gene matches: 6. The CDR3 has 13 residues. Germline assignment: CDR1 MNHNS and CDR2 SASEGT. The CDR3 loop is CASSVSGGGGYTF. The DNA of the CDR3 is TGTGCCAGCAGTGTTTCAGGGGGAGGTGGCTACACCTTC.

The rearrangement joins TRBV20-1 to TRBJ2-7; 9 positions agree with TRBD2. Germline CDR1 DFQATT, CDR2 SNEGSKA (reference sequence). CDR3 length: 13 amino acids. V lost 6 bases, J lost 1 base, and 4 bases stayed unmatched. CDR3 coding DNA: TGCAGTGCGCAGACTAGCGGATCCTACGAGCAGTACTTC. Protein: CSAQTSGSYEQYF.

The chain couples TRBV5-1 to TRBJ1-2, with 7 bases lining up with TRBD1. V dropped 4 bases and J dropped 3; count of bases not matched to a gene: 15. This CDR3 has 17 residues. Germline V gene sequence: CDR1 SGHRS, CDR2 YFSETQ. The CDR3 nucleotides read TGCGCCAGCAGCGCCGACAGGGATCGGCTAAGGGACTATGGCTACACCTTC. Translating it yields CASSADRDRLRDYGYTF.

The rearrangement uses TRBV29-1 and TRBJ2-7; D is ambiguous. V was cut by 0 bases and J by 1 base, with 10 bases left in between. This CDR3 comprises 14 residues. CDR1 SQVTM and CDR2 ANQGSEA come from the germline V gene. CDR3: CSVEESSPSYEQYF. The CDR3 DNA reads as TGCAGCGTTGAAGAATCCAGCCCTTCCTACGAGCAGTACTTC.

The chain uses TRBV4-3 and TRBJ2-6; TRBD1 might be the D (6 bases). Germline V gives CDR1 LGHNA, CDR2 YSLEER. The V and J ends lost 0 bases and 2 bases respectively, with 14 bases between them. This CDR3 has 18 amino acids. DNA of the CDR3: TGCGCCAGCAGCCAAGATCTATGGGGGCGGGCTGGGGCCAACGTCCTGACTTTC. Protein: CASSQDLWGRAGANVLTF.

The J gene is TRBJ1-2, the V gene TRBV19; D is possibly TRBD1 (6 bases). Germline V gene sequence: CDR1 LNHDA, CDR2 SQIVND (reference sequence). Trimming shortened V by 8 bases and J by 1 base, and 8 bases separated the two germline ends. CDR3 length: 12 residues. The CDR3 coding sequence is TGTGCCAGTCGACAGGATAACTATGGCTACACCTTC. Protein: CASRQDNYGYTF.

The chain is built from TRBV6-7 and TRBJ2-3; a possible D gene is TRBD2 (5 bases). Being an ORF, TRBV6-7 has a function that is uncertain. This CDR3 has 14 amino acids. Trimming cost V 0 bases and J 8 bases, with 12 bases left between them. CDR3: CASSYSTIPGTQYF. Here the CDR3 DNA reads TGTGCCAGCAGTTACTCGACTATCCCCGGTACGCAGTATTTT.

This clonotype came up once. V and J are TRBV27 and TRBJ2-7; TRBD1 agrees at 8 bases. CDR3 length: 14 amino acids. Germline values: CDR1 MNHEY, CDR2 SMNVEV (reference sequence). The V and J ends lost 4 bases and 2 bases, in that order; junction bases with no gene match: 4. CDR3 amino acids: CASSWTGTTYEQYF. CDR3 nucleotides: TGTGCCAGCAGTTGGACAGGGACAACCTACGAGCAGTACTTC.

The rearrangement links TRBV21-1 to TRBJ2-7; whether TRBD1, the table's D call, matches the DNA was not checked. TRBV21-1 is a pseudogene segment. The length of the CDR3 is 16 residues. The CDR3: CASSKGGSGGTYEQYF. The CDR3 DNA is TGTGCCAGCAGCAAAGGGGGTTCGGGCGGTACCTACGAGCAGTACTTC.

The chain employs TRBV20-1 and TRBJ2-7; the match to TRBD2 covers 9 bases. The trim removed 2 bases at V and 3 bases at J, leaving 5 bases unmatched. The CDR3 consists of 14 residues. The germline V gene has CDR1 DFQATT and CDR2 SNEGSKA (reference sequence). The CDR3 DNA sequence: TGCAGTGCTAGAAGCCTAGCGGGATTCTACGAGCAGTACTTC. As protein: CSARSLAGFYEQYF.

The chain recombines TRBV5-1 with TRBJ2-3; D ambiguous. Trimming cost V 4 bases and J 0 bases, with 9 bases left between them. From germline, CDR1 is SGHRS and CDR2 YFSETQ. The CDR3 spans 14 residues. Here the CDR3 reads CASSEETSTDTQYF. CDR3 nucleotides: TGCGCCAGCAGCGAAGAGACGAGCACAGATACGCAGTATTTT.

The chain recombines TRBV6-1 with TRBJ2-5; 10 bases align to TRBD2. The CDR3 runs to 13 residues. Germline V gene data show CDR1 as MNHNS and CDR2 as SASEGT. V shed 7 bases and J 4 bases; nucleotides not matched to a gene: 3. The CDR3 region is CASKSSGRETQYF. The CDR3 DNA follows: TGTGCCAGCAAGTCTAGCGGGAGAGAGACCCAGTACTTC.

The CDR3, as DNA: TGTGCCTGGAGTGTAACGGGGGATTCCTACAATGAGCAGTTCTTC. Its translation: CAWSVTGDSYNEQFF. The rearrangement uses TRBV30 and TRBJ2-1, with a tentative D call TRBD2 (6 bases). CDR3 length: 15 amino acids. V shed 0 bases and J shed 1 base, with 10 bases lying between them. Germline CDR1 GTSNPN, CDR2 SVGIG (reference sequence).